Sequencing of this T cell receptor beta chain was carried out in a study of neurological immune-mediated disorders. Germline V gene lookup returns CDR1 SGHDT and CDR2 YYEEEE. The J segment lost 4 bases and the V segment lost 2 bases, leaving 5 bases of the junction unmatched. This CDR3 contains 14 residues. This clonotype came up many times. With 10-nucleotide random UMIs, 5'RACE was used to make the cDNA. TCRdb used MiXCR to reprocess the 5' RACE reads, holding one entry per CDR3 protein. Here the sample spans over 55,000 distinct CDR3 sequences, under 3% being singletons. This chain joins TRBV5-6 and TRBJ2-5, with TRBD2 matching 7 bases. This receptor was obtained from a man in his fifties with multiple sclerosis. The sequenced material came from PBMCs. CDR3 region: CASSFSGEGETQYF. In DNA form, the CDR3 reads TGTGCCAGCAGCTTTTCCGGGGAGGGAGAGACCCAGTACTTC.